These T cell receptor beta chains were read from a single sample in a study of prognosis after radiotherapy for stage I lung cancer. TCRdb reprocessed the multiplex PCR reads with MiXCR, giving one entry per CDR3 protein. This sample yields around 20,000 distinct CDR3 sequences, of which 44% are seen a single time; approximately 39% belongs to the top ten. This material consisted of PBMCs, taken before or after stereotactic body radiation therapy (not recorded which). Source of these receptors: a donor over 45 with non-small cell lung cancer. CDR3s include the opening cysteine and the closing phenylalanine or tryptophan.

CASSLGLGTSAFYEQYF TRBV5-6 17
CASMVEGASYEQYF TRBV7-9 14
CASRWDRYEQYF TRBV11-2 12
CASSSSGPGHPRGELFF TRBV6-1 17
CASARDPGPVDTQYF TRBV7-3 15
CASSPDSTEAFF TRBV11-2 12
CASSQAVGMGNEQFF TRBV4-1 15
CASLSGAGNSPLHF TRBV19 14
CASSLRGSDHEQYF TRBV28 14
CSARGGGTSGFF TRBV20-1 12
CASSPGQVSNQPQHF TRBV2 15
CASSAPGDGANVLTF TRBV7-2 15
CASSQDHEPDTQYF TRBV4-1 14
CATWDVTSYQPQHF TRBV6-1 14
CASSGRTPNTEAFF TRBV19 14
CASSEGTGTNNEQFF TRBV6-1 15
CASSTTVLAGEVSTDTQYF TRBV28 19
CASSEGGGWWLSYEQYF TRBV2 17
CASSRGLAVTDTQYF TRBV7-3 15
CAWGRDGEKLFF TRBV30 12
CAIRKTGEGDTGELFF TRBV10-3 16
CASSVGFEQYF TRBV6-2/TRBV6-3 11
CSAHAYAESYNEQFF TRBV29-1 15
CASTSGGSPLHF TRBV28 12
CASSRDRVSQETQYF TRBV18 15
CSGRAVWNTEAFF TRBV20-1 13
CASKRREQGWHEQYF TRBV27 15
CATYASSSVATEAFF TRBV6-2/TRBV6-3 15
CSATGTSGSLRYEQYF TRBV20-1 16
CASRTQGHYGYTF TRBV5-6 13
CASSPDPYEETQYF TRBV7-9 14
CASSWDLAGGTDTQYF TRBV5-1 16
CASVRDRGYEQYF TRBV25-1 13
CATRQGLNTEAFF TRBV24-1 13
CASSRSGLTEAFF TRBV7-8 13
CASSESGVQPQHF TRBV5-1 13
CASSSRGYNEQFF TRBV12-3/TRBV12-4 13
CAWSGPGQAATNEKLFF TRBV30 17